The 26 T cell receptor beta chains below all came from one sample that was sequenced in a study of beta chain features in type 1 diabetes. Expressed TCRB transcripts were sequenced because the isolated RNA had all been reverse transcribed beforehand. Profiling relied on immunoSEQ multiplex PCR, and the TCRdb table lists in-frame clones only, not all of them. The repertoire holds about 350,000 clones, about 19% seen once, with 0.035% to 0.05% in the top ten. Sequencing was done on a sample of naive CD4+ T cells from blood. These receptors originate from a woman aged 18-35 years in good health.

This chain connects TRBV7-6 to TRBJ2-1; 7 bases are shared with TRBD1. Germline-derived CDR1 and CDR2 are SGHVS and FNYEAQ. The J segment lost 10 bases and the V segment lost 2 bases, leaving 14 bases of the junction unmatched. This CDR3 is built from 16 residues. The CDR3 is CASSLRFKGARKEQFF. The DNA of the CDR3 is TGTGCCAGCAGCTTAAGGTTCAAGGGGGCGCGGAAGGAGCAGTTCTTC.

This clone occurred a few times. The CDR3 DNA follows: TGCGCCAGCAGCTTGGCCTTGAGCACAGATACGCAGTATTTT. It yields the protein CASSLALSTDTQYF. The rearrangement joins TRBV5-1 to TRBJ2-3; D is uncertain. The CDR3 has 14 amino acids. Per germline, CDR1 SGHRS and CDR2 YFSETQ. The V and J ends lost 0 bases and 0 bases respectively, with 5 bases between them.

The rearrangement joins TRBV6-5 to TRBJ1-2, with TRBD1 matching over 8 bases. The germline gives CDR1 MNHEY, CDR2 SVGAGI. The V and J ends lost 10 bases and 3 bases, in that order; junction bases with no gene match: 10. The CDR3 has 14 amino acids. The CDR3 is CATLDRAVYYGYTF. The DNA for the CDR3 is TGTGCCACCTTGGACAGGGCCGTTTACTATGGCTACACCTTC.

The CDR3 region has the DNA TGCAGCGTTGATGACTACAGGGCGTCCGGGGCCAACGTCCTGACTTTC. Its protein is CSVDDYRASGANVLTF. The chain combines TRBV29-1 with TRBJ2-6, with D tentatively TRBD1 (6 bases). CDR1 and CDR2 from the germline V gene are SQVTM and ANQGSEA. The CDR3 is 16 residues long. Trimming stripped 3 bases from V and 4 bases from J, with 16 bases between. The full variable domain, in which reference TRBV29-1 and TRBJ2-6 provide the parts outside the CDR3, is SAVISQKPSRDICQRGTSLTIQCQVDSQVTMMFWYRQQPGQSLTLIATANQGSEATYESGFVIDKFPISRPNLTFSTLTVSNMSPEDSSIYLCSVDDYRASGANVLTFGAGSRLTVL.

The CDR3 coding sequence is TGTGCCTGGAGTGTGTGGAGGGAATCGTTGGTAAAGCAGTACTTC. Its protein product is CAWSVWRESLVKQYF. The J gene is TRBJ2-7, the V gene TRBV30, with D possibly being TRBD2 (6 bases). This CDR3 spans 15 amino acids. The germline CDR1 and CDR2 sequences are GTSNPN and SVGIG (reference sequence). The ends were cut back, 0 bases at V and 8 bases at J, with 20 bases in the middle. Full variable domain (outside the CDR3, taken from reference TRBV30 and TRBJ2-7): SQTIHQWPATLVQPVGSPLSLECTVEGTSNPNLYWYRQAAGRGLQLLFYSVGIGQISSEVPQNLSASRPQDRQFILSSKKLLLSDSGFYLCAWSVWRESLVKQYFGPGTRLTVT.

This chain joins TRBV18 and TRBJ1-2, with unresolved D. CDR1 KGHSH and CDR2 LQKENI come from the germline V gene. CDR3 length equals 14 residues. The V end lost 2 bases, the J end lost 0 bases, and 7 bases lay between the germline ends. The CDR3 loop is CASSPVQTNYGYTF. The CDR3 nucleotides are TGTGCCAGCTCACCAGTTCAGACTAACTATGGCTACACCTTC.

The CDR3 coding sequence is TGTGCCATCAGTGAGGACACTAACTATGGCTACACCTTC. It translates to CAISEDTNYGYTF. The chain carries TRBV10-3 and TRBJ1-2, with D hard to call. Trimming took off 2 bases at V and 0 bases at J, with 4 bases between the two ends. Looked up from germline, CDR1 is ENHRY and CDR2 is SYGVKD. The CDR3 covers 13 residues.

V and J are TRBV12-5 and TRBJ2-1; weak D call: TRBD2 (6 bases). Germline V gives CDR1 LGHNT, CDR2 FRNRAP. There are 14 residues in the CDR3. Trimming shortened V by 3 bases and J by 12 bases, and 18 bases separated the two germline ends. In DNA form, the CDR3 reads TGTGCTAGTGGTTTACCTTCTTCGGCGGGGATGCAGTTCTTC. Its translation: CASGLPSSAGMQFF.

This clone was observed a handful of times. The CDR3 DNA reads as TGTGCCAGCAGCACGACTAGCGGGAGACTCTATGAGCAGTTCTTC. Its protein is CASSTTSGRLYEQFF. V and J are TRBV7-2 and TRBJ2-1, with 12 bases fitting TRBD2. V shed 5 bases and J 8 bases; nucleotides not matched to a gene: 7. There are 15 residues in the CDR3. Germline CDR1 and CDR2: SGHTA and FQGNSA.

This clone has only a few counts. This CDR3 is CASRQDGNYGYTF. In nucleotides, the CDR3 is TGTGCCAGCAGACAGGACGGTAACTATGGCTACACCTTC. The V call is TRBV6-1, the J call TRBJ1-2; maybe TRBD1 (5 bases). With 6 bases removed from V and 1 base from J, the gap between germline ends came to 9 bases. CDR3 length: 13 amino acids. The germline V gene has CDR1 MNHNS and CDR2 SASEGT.

This clone was seen more than once but under ten times. The chain has TRBV5-1 and TRBJ2-1, with 9 bases fitting TRBD2. V gave up 0 bases and J gave up 6 bases; unmatched junction bases: 7. The CDR3 loop spans 16 amino acids. From germline, CDR1 is SGHRS and CDR2 YFSETQ. CDR3 region: CASSLAGSGSGNEQFF. In DNA, the CDR3 is TGCGCCAGCAGCTTGGCCGGTAGCGGGAGTGGCAATGAGCAGTTCTTC.

This clone turned up a few times. The gene calls are TRBV20-1 and TRBJ1-2; D ambiguous. The V gene lost 7 bases and the J gene lost 7 bases, with 13 bases spanning the gap. Looked up from germline, CDR1 is DFQATT and CDR2 is SNEGSKA (reference sequence). CDR3 size: 11 residues. The CDR3 nucleotides read TGCAGTGTTCGGAGGGAGGGTGGCTACACCTTC. Translated: CSVRREGGYTF.

The chain is built from TRBV6-6 and TRBJ2-5; TRBD2 aligns across 8 bases. V lost 0 bases, J lost 5 bases, and 8 bases stayed unmatched. Germline CDR1 MNHNY, CDR2 SVGAGI (reference sequence). The CDR3 is 16 residues long. The CDR3 coding sequence is TGTGCCAGCAGTTACTCGATAGCGGGAAAAGCGGAGACCCAGTACTTC. Protein: CASSYSIAGKAETQYF.

The chain uses TRBV18 and TRBJ2-7, with D possibly being TRBD1 (6 bases). V was shortened by 2 bases and J by 1 base, with 21 bases between the two germline ends. The V gene's germline CDR1 is KGHSH and CDR2 LQKENI. The CDR3 runs to 18 residues. CDR3 region: CASSPYNQRTAISYEQYF. The CDR3 coding sequence is TGTGCCAGCTCACCATACAACCAGCGGACAGCTATTTCCTACGAGCAGTACTTC.

The chain recombines TRBV7-9 with TRBJ2-7; 10 bases agree with TRBD2. This CDR3 spans 17 amino acids. In germline, CDR1 is SEHNR, CDR2 FQNEAQ (reference sequence). With V trimmed by 5 bases and J by 2 bases, 12 bases remained unmatched. CDR3 sequence: CASSRIPAGGSTYEQYF. Here the CDR3 DNA reads TGTGCCAGCAGCCGTATTCCAGCGGGAGGGTCAACCTACGAGCAGTACTTC.

This clone occurred a few times. The V gene is TRBV5-1, the J gene TRBJ1-1, with D uncertain. The CDR3 runs to 14 residues. Deletions cut 4 bases from V and 4 bases from J, with 14 bases between. Germline V CDR1 and CDR2: SGHRS, YFSETQ. The CDR3 reads CASSATTARTEAFF. The CDR3 bases are TGCGCCAGCAGCGCGACGACTGCCCGCACTGAAGCTTTCTTT.

This chain connects TRBV7-2 to TRBJ2-6; tentative D call: TRBD2 (5 bases). The ends were cut back, 5 bases at V and 0 bases at J, with 11 bases in the middle. The CDR3 runs to 16 residues. CDR1 is SGHTA and CDR2 is FQGNSA in the germline V gene. The CDR3 spells CASSPFRGSGANVLTF. The DNA of the CDR3 is TGTGCCAGCAGCCCATTTCGGGGCTCTGGGGCCAACGTCCTGACTTTC.

In this sample, this clone turned up a few times. The chain uses TRBV27 and TRBJ2-5; 7 bases are shared with TRBD1. CDR3 length: 13 residues. Unmatched junction bases numbered 8, after V lost 6 bases and J lost 7 bases. Germline assignment: CDR1 MNHEY and CDR2 SMNVEV (reference sequence). CDR3 protein: CASSRGGSTTQYF. CDR3 nucleotide sequence: TGTGCCAGCAGCCGAGGGGGCTCTACGACCCAGTACTTC.

The chain recombines TRBV5-1 with TRBJ2-3; TRBD2 is a possible D gene (5 bases). Trimming shortened V by 7 bases and J by 1 base, and 16 bases separated the two germline ends. There are 15 residues in the CDR3. Germline V lookup: CDR1 SGHRS, CDR2 YFSETQ. The CDR3 sequence: CASGTLEGGTDTQYF. CDR3 coding DNA: TGCGCCAGCGGCACTCTCGAGGGAGGCACAGATACGCAGTATTTT.

The rearrangement joins TRBV28 to TRBJ2-1; TRBD1 matches at 8 bases. V lost 4 bases and J lost 5; bases outside the gene matches: 4. Germline assignment: CDR1 MDHEN and CDR2 SYDVKM. The CDR3 runs 14 residues. CDR3 protein: CASSWAGQDNEQFF. The DNA for the CDR3 is TGTGCCAGCAGTTGGGCGGGACAGGACAATGAGCAGTTCTTC.

In this sample, this clone turned up a few times. The V gene is TRBV7-2, the J gene TRBJ2-2; 9 positions agree with TRBD2. The CDR3 loop spans 16 amino acids. J was trimmed by 1 base and V by 2 bases; bases with no gene match: 2. CDR1 SGHTA and CDR2 FQGNSA come from the germline V gene. CDR3 sequence: CASSLFSGGNTGELFF. Written as DNA, the CDR3 is TGTGCCAGCAGCTTATTTAGCGGGGGGAACACCGGGGAGCTGTTTTTT.

In this sample, this clone turned up a few times. The V call is TRBV6-1, the J call TRBJ1-5; D perhaps matches TRBD1 (5 bases). CDR1 is MNHNS and CDR2 is SASEGT in the germline V gene. V was clipped by 3 bases and J by 3 bases, with 12 bases between them. The CDR3 totals 15 residues. This chain's CDR3 is CASSDEGAHNQPQHF. CDR3 bases: TGTGCCAGCAGTGATGAAGGGGCGCACAATCAGCCCCAGCATTTT.

The chain has TRBV27 and TRBJ2-3; D is uncertain. V was shortened by 5 bases and J by 2 bases, with 11 bases between the two germline ends. Germline values: CDR1 MNHEY, CDR2 SMNVEV (reference sequence). The CDR3 runs 14 residues. The chain's CDR3 is CASSGVELTDTQYF. CDR3 nucleotide sequence: TGTGCCAGCAGTGGAGTTGAGCTCACAGATACGCAGTATTTT.

This clone was observed a few times. The rearrangement links TRBV20-1 to TRBJ1-2, with D perhaps TRBD1 (6 bases). Germline V gives CDR1 DFQATT, CDR2 SNEGSKA (reference sequence). Trimming stripped 5 bases from V and 5 bases from J, with 9 bases between. This CDR3 has 11 amino acids. The CDR3 protein is CSARGAYGYTF. CDR3 bases: TGCAGTGCTCGGGGGGCGTATGGCTACACCTTC.

This clone occurred a few times. The rearrangement links TRBV11-2 to TRBJ2-5; D is ambiguous. Deletions cut 5 bases from V and 4 bases from J, with 14 bases between. CDR1 is SGHAT, CDR2 FQNNGV, per germline. This CDR3 contains 14 residues. The CDR3 nucleotides read TGTGCCAGCAGCCCCCGCACCACCGGAGAGACCCAGTACTTC. It translates to CASSPRTTGETQYF.

CDR3 DNA sequence: TGTGCCTGGAGAGGGGGGGGGATTAACACCGGGGAGCTGTTTTTT. Translated, it gives CAWRGGGINTGELFF. The rearrangement uses TRBV30 and TRBJ2-2; tentative D call: TRBD2 (7 bases). Looked up from germline, CDR1 is GTSNPN and CDR2 is SVGIG (reference sequence). Trimming cost V 3 bases and J 2 bases, with 13 bases left between them. The CDR3 totals 15 residues.